The 2 T cell receptor beta chains listed next were all sequenced from one sample in a study of T cell clonality in common variable immunodeficiency. The repertoire was sequenced with immunoSEQ multiplex PCR; TCRdb's copy has only in-frame clones and lacks some. The data show approximately 60,000 clones, none appearing only once, with 0.65% to 1% held by the ten largest. The sequencing sample was made of peripheral blood mononuclear cells. Source of these receptors: a person aged 18 to 75 in good health.

Many counts were recorded for this clone. The read comes to an end 3 residues before the CDR3 does, leaving the germline J gene to fill in the end. The chain has TRBV5-1 and TRBJ2-1; 7 bases fit TRBD2. This CDR3 contains 15 residues. Per germline, CDR1 SGHRS and CDR2 YFSETQ. The ends lost 2 bases at V and 8 bases at J; junction bases unmatched: 10. The covered CDR3 bases are TGCGCCAGCAGCTTTGGGACTACCTTTCTTGATGAG. The encoded protein is CASSFGTTFLDE. The full CDR3 reads CASSFGTTFLDEQFF.

There are many counts of this clone. The read terminates 3 residues ahead of where the CDR3 ends, so the germline J gene completes it. Distinct nucleotide sequences in the sample also encode this CDR3. The chain links TRBV20-1 to TRBJ2-7; perhaps TRBD2 as D (5 bases). Germline CDR1 and CDR2: DFQATT and SNEGSKA (reference sequence). V gave up 0 bases and J gave up 0 bases, with 12 bases separating them. This CDR3 comprises 15 residues. Partial CDR3 DNA: TGCAGTGCTAGAGAAGGGCGGGCCAGCTCCTACGAG. This encodes CSAREGRASSYE. In full, the CDR3 reads CSAREGRASSYEQYF.